These T cell receptor beta chains were read from a single sample in a study of T-cell memory formation after mild COVID-19. TCRdb re-analysed the 5' RACE reads in MiXCR, keeping a single row per CDR3 protein. The table shows nearly 250,000 distinct CDR3 sequences, with approximately 15% occurring only once. The material sequenced was PBMCs or a T cell subset sorted from them (not recorded which). The receptor set was obtained from an adult woman who had mild COVID-19 (a few samples of this study predate the infection). Cell type and time point are not known. CDR3s include the opening cysteine and the closing phenylalanine or tryptophan. A D gene is named only where the DNA matches it firmly. Expanded clones are given a class, and other clones once, few, many or no size at all.

clone size	J gene	D gene	V gene	CDR3 DNA	CDR3 protein
few	TRBJ2-5	TRBD1	TRBV10-3	TGTGCCATCCAGGGGGCTACGGAAGAGACCCAGTACTTC	CAIQGATEETQYF
few	TRBJ1-2	-	TRBV5-5	TGTGCCAGCAGCCAGCTCCCGTCTAACTATGGCTACACCTTC	CASSQLPSNYGYTF
-	TRBJ2-3	TRBD1	TRBV28	TGTGCCGTTTTGGACAGGAATATAGATACGCAGTATTTT	CAVLDRNIDTQYF
few	TRBJ2-7	-	TRBV6-5	TGTGCCAGCGCCTTGACTGTGTCCTACGAGCAGTACTTC	CASALTVSYEQYF
-	TRBJ1-2	-	TRBV2	TGTGCCAGCAGTGATATCGGATGGGAACAGATGGAGGGCTACACCTTC	CASSDIGWEQMEGYTF
-	TRBJ2-2	-	TRBV5-1	TGCGCCAGCAGCTTGGCAGACCCAACCGGGGAGCTGTTTTTT	CASSLADPTGELFF
-	TRBJ2-1	TRBD2	TRBV5-6	TGTGCCAGCAGCCACTTACTAGCGGGTGTATCCTACAATGAGCAGTTCTTC	CASSHLLAGVSYNEQFF
few	TRBJ2-7	-	TRBV6-1	TGTGCCAGCAGTGAAGGGCCGAGGAGCGAGCAGTACTTC	CASSEGPRSEQYF
few	TRBJ2-1	-	TRBV7-9	TGTGCCAGCAGCTTAGTAGGACTTGGTGGTAATGAGCAGTTCTTC	CASSLVGLGGNEQFF
many	TRBJ1-2	-	TRBV12-3/TRBV12-4	TGTGCCAGCAGTTTAGGGGTCTATGGCTACACCTTC	CASSLGVYGYTF
-	TRBJ1-1	TRBD1	TRBV7-8	TGTGCCAGCAGCTCGTGGACAGGGGCTGAAGCTTTCTTT	CASSSWTGAEAFF
-	TRBJ1-5	-	TRBV4-1	TGCGCCAGCAGCCTAGGGGGGGTATCGACGGGTCAGCCCCAGCATTTT	CASSLGGVSTGQPQHF
few	TRBJ2-1	TRBD2	TRBV11-2	TGTGCCAGCAGCTTACCTCAGGCTAGCGGGAGGTCCCTCTACAATGAGCAGTTCTTC	CASSLPQASGRSLYNEQFF
many	TRBJ2-7	TRBD2	TRBV7-2	TGTGCCAGCAGCTTAGTCCCTAGCGGGAGTAAGCAGTACTTC	CASSLVPSGSKQYF
few	TRBJ2-3	-	TRBV6-1	TGTGCCAGCAGGTCGATGACCATTAACACAGATACGCAGTATTTT	CASRSMTINTDTQYF
-	TRBJ2-2	-	TRBV2	TGTGCCAGCAGTGAGGGACCCCTCGGGGAGCTGTTTTTT	CASSEGPLGELFF
-	TRBJ2-1	-	TRBV9	TGTGCCAGCAGCGCTAATGTACTCCCTGAGCAGTTCTTC	CASSANVLPEQFF
many	TRBJ2-7	TRBD2	TRBV24-1	TGTGCCACCAGTGATCCCCGGCGGGGGAACTACGAGCAGTACTTC	CATSDPRRGNYEQYF
-	TRBJ2-2	-	TRBV5-1	TGCGCCAGCAGCCCCAAAGGAGCGAACACCGGGGAGCTGTTTTTT	CASSPKGANTGELFF
few	TRBJ2-7	-	TRBV27	TGTGCCAGCAGTTTATCGGGGTCCTCGGCGAAGTACTTC	CASSLSGSSAKYF
-	TRBJ1-2	TRBD1	TRBV19	TGTGCCAGTGGGGACAGCCCCTATGGCTACACCTTC	CASGDSPYGYTF
few	TRBJ2-2	-	TRBV7-2	TGTGCCAGCAGCCCCCTACGGAGGAACACCGGGGAGCTGTTTTTT	CASSPLRRNTGELFF
-	TRBJ2-7	-	TRBV28	TGTGCCAGCACCCGCCCGACAGGCCGGTCCTACGAGCAGTACTTC	CASTRPTGRSYEQYF
-	TRBJ2-1	TRBD2	TRBV15	TGTGCCACCAGCCCGGGACTAGCGATAGAGAATGAGCAGTTCTTC	CATSPGLAIENEQFF
few	TRBJ1-4	-	TRBV7-9	TGTGCCAGCAGCCCTGACGGAGCAAATGAAAAACTGTTTTTT	CASSPDGANEKLFF
-	TRBJ2-7	TRBD2	TRBV6-1	TGTGCCAGCAGTACCAATCCGGGAGGGTTTGAGCAGTACTTC	CASSTNPGGFEQYF
-	TRBJ1-1	-	TRBV14	TGTGCCAGCAGCCCTGACAGGATTATCATGAACACTGAAGCTTTCTTT	CASSPDRIIMNTEAFF
-	TRBJ1-2	-	TRBV6-5	TGTGCCAGCAGATATATTTACAGGGACGACTATGGCTACACCTTC	CASRYIYRDDYGYTF
few	TRBJ1-6	-	TRBV25-1	TGTGCCAGCAGACCCTCGAATTCACCCCTCCACTTT	CASRPSNSPLHF
few	TRBJ2-1	TRBD1	TRBV27	TGTGCCAGCAGTTTGACAGGGTGGTCCGATGAGCAGTTCTTC	CASSLTGWSDEQFF
-	TRBJ1-1	TRBD1	TRBV29-1	TGCAGCGTAGCCCAGGGGGGGAACACTGAAGCTTTCTTT	CSVAQGGNTEAFF
few	TRBJ2-2	-	TRBV6-5	TGTGCCAGCAGTTACTCGTCGGGGGCCGGGGAGCTGTTTTTT	CASSYSSGAGELFF
few	TRBJ1-1	-	TRBV5-1	TGCGCCAGCAGCTTGGGCTACCTGTCCCTCTACACTGAAGCTTTCTTT	CASSLGYLSLYTEAFF
-	TRBJ2-1	-	TRBV3-1	TGTGCCAGCAGCCAACGGGGCCAAGCCTACAATGAGCAGTTCTTC	CASSQRGQAYNEQFF
once	TRBJ1-1	-	TRBV6-5	TGTGCCAGCAGTACCCCCCGGGTCACAATGAACACTGAAGCTTTCTTT	CASSTPRVTMNTEAFF